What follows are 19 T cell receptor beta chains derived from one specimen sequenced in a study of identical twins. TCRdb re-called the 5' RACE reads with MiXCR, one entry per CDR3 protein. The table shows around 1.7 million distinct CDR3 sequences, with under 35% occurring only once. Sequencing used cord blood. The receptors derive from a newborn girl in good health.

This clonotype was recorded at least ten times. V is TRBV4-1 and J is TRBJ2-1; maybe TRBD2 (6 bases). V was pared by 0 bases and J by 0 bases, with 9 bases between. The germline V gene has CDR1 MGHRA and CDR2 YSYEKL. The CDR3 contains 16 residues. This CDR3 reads CASSQDLRGSYNEQFF. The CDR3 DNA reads TGCGCCAGCAGCCAAGATCTGCGGGGCTCCTACAATGAGCAGTTCTTC.

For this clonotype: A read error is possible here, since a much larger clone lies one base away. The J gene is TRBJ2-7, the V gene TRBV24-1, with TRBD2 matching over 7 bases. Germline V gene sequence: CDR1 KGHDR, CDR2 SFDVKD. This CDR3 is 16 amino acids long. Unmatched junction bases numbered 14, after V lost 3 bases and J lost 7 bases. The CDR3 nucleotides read TGTGCCACCAGTGATCCCAGCGGGGCATCCTACAATGAGCAGTACTTC. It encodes CATSDPSGASYNEQYF.

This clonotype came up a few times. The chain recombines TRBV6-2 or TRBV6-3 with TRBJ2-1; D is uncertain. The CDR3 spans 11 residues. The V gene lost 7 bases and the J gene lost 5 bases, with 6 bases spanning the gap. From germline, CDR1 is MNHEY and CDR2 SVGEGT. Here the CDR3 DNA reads TGTGCCAGCAAGGACCACAATGAGCAGTTCTTC. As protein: CASKDHNEQFF.

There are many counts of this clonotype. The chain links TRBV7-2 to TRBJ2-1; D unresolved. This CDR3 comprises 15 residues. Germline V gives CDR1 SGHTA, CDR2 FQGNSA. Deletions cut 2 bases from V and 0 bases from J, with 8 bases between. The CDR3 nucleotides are TGTGCCAGCAGCTTAATCTACAGCTCCTACAATGAGCAGTTCTTC. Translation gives CASSLIYSSYNEQFF.

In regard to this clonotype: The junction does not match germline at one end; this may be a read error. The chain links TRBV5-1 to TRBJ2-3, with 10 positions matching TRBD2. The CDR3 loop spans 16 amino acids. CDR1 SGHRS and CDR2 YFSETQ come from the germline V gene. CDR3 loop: CDSSLVAGGSTDTQYF. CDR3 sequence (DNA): TGCGACAGCAGCTTGGTAGCGGGGGGTAGCACAGATACGCAGTATTTT.

The CDR3 sequence: CASSLEQGALYGYTF. The DNA of the CDR3 is TGCGCCAGCAGCTTGGAACAGGGGGCCCTTTATGGCTACACCTTC. The chain couples TRBV5-1 to TRBJ1-2, with 9 bases fitting TRBD1. Germline V gene lookup returns CDR1 SGHRS and CDR2 YFSETQ. V trimming: 0 bases; J trimming: 5 bases; junction bases outside the gene matches: 5. This CDR3 has 15 residues.

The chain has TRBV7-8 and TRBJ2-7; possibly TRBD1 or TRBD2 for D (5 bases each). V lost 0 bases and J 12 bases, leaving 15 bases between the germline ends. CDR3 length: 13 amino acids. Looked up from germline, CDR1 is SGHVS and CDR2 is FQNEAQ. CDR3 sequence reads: CASSLALRGIPYF. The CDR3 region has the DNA TGTGCCAGCAGCTTAGCGCTTCGGGGCATACCGTACTTC. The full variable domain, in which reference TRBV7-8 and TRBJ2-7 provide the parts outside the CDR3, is GAGVSQSPRYKVAKRGQDVALRCDPISGHVSLFWYQQALGQGPEFLTYFQNEAQLDKSGLPSDRFFAERPEGSVSTLKIQRTQQEDSAVYLCASSLALRGIPYFGPGTRLTVT.

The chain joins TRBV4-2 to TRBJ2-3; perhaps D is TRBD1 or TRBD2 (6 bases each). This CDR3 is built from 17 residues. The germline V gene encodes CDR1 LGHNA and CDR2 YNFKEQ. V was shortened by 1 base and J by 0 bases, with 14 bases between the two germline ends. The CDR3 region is CASSQGSGAMSTDTQYF. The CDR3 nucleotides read TGTGCCAGCAGCCAAGGGTCGGGGGCCATGAGCACAGATACGCAGTATTTT.

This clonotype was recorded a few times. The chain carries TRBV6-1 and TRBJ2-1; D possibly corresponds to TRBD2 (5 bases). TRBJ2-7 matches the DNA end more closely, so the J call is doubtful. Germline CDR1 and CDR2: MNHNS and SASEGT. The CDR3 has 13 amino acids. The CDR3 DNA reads TGTGCCAGCAGTGACACTAGATTCAATGAGCAGTACTTC. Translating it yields CASSDTRFNEQYF.

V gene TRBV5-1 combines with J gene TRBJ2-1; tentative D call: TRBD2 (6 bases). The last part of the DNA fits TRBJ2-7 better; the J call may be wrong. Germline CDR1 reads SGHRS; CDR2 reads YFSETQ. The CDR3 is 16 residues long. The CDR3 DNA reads TGCGCCAGCAGCTTGGTGGGGGGAGCACCCTACAATGAGCAGTACTTC. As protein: CASSLVGGAPYNEQYF.

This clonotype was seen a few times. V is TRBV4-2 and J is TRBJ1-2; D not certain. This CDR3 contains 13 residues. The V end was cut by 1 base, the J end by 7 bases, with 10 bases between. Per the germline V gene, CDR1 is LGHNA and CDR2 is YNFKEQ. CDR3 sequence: CASSQAGPSGYTF. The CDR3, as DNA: TGTGCCAGCAGCCAAGCAGGTCCATCTGGCTACACCTTC.

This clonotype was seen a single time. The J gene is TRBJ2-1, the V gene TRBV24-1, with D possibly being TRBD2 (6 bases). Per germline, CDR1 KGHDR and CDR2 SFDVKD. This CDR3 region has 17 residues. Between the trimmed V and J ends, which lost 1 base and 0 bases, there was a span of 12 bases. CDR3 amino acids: CATSDFRGGTSYNEQFF. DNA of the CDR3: TGTGCCACCAGTGATTTTCGGGGCGGGACCTCCTACAATGAGCAGTTCTTC.

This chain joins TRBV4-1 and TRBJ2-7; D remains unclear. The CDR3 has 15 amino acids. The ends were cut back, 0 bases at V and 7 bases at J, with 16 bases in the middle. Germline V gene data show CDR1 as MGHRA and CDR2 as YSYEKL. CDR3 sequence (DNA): TGCGCCAGCAGCCAAGACGACTTGTCCTACAGTGAGCAGTACTTC. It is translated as CASSQDDLSYSEQYF.

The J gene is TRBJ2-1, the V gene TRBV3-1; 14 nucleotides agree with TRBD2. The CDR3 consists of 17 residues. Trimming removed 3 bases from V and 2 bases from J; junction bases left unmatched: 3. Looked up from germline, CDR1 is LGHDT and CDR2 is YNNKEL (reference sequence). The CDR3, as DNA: TGTGCCAGCAGCCAGACTAGCGGGAGGGGGGCCTACAATGAGCAGTTCTTC. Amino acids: CASSQTSGRGAYNEQFF.

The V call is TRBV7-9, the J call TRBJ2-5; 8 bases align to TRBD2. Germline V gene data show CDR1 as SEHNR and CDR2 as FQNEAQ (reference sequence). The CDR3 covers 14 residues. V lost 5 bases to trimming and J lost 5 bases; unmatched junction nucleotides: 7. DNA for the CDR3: TGTGCCAGCAGCCAATTGACTAGCGCGGAGACCCAGTACTTC. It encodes CASSQLTSAETQYF.

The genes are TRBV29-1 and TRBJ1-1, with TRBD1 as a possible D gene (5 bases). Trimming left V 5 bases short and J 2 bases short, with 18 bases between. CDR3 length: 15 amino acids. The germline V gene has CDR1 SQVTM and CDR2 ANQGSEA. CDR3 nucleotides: TGCAGCGTTAGACTGGACACTGACCGAAACACTGAAGCTTTCTTT. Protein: CSVRLDTDRNTEAFF.

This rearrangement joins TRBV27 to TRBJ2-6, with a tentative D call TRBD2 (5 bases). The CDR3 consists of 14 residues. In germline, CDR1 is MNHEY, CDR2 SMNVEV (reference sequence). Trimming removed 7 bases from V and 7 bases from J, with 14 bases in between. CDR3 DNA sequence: TGTGCCAGCAAGATTACTAGGGTCGCCAACGTCCTGACTTTC. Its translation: CASKITRVANVLTF.

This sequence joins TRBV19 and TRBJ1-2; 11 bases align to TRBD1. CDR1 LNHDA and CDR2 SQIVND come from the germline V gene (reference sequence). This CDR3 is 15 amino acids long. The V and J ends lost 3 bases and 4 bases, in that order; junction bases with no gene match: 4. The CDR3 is CASSMIGTGGYGYTF. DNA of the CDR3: TGTGCCAGTAGTATGATCGGGACAGGGGGCTATGGCTACACCTTC.

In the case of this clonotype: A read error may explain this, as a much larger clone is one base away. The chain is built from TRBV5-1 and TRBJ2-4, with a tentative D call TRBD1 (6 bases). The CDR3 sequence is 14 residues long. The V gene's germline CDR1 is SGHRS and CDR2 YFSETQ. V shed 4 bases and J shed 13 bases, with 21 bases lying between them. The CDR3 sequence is CASSRRTDSYKQYF. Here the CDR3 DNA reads TGCGCCAGCAGCCGCCGGACAGATTCCTACAAGCAGTACTTC.